This T cell receptor beta chain emerged from a study of cytomegalovirus exposure and HLA in healthy donors. Study outcomes and limitations: In vitro, a few CMV-associated chains proved specific for CMV antigens. The authors assumed roughly uniform sequencing depth across donors for presence/absence analyses. The study recorded 150 to 200 TCR beta chains that were cytomegalovirus-associated. Later analysis suggested most CMV-associated TCR beta chains were HLA-restricted.

The PCR contained 60 Vbeta and 13 Jbeta primers. Method: immunoSEQ multiplex PCR; TCRdb's copy keeps in-frame clones and lacks some. The sample carries 150,000 or so clones, around 75% recorded once. Comment on this clone: Its antigen is not identified.

The sequencing input was PBMCs. This TCR was recovered from a woman in her late teens or twenties in good health and CMV-seronegative.

The CDR3 nucleotides read TGTGCCAGCTCACCGTCCGGGACAGGGGGAAACACCATATATTTT. Its protein is CASSPSGTGGNTIYF. The rearrangement joins TRBV18 to TRBJ1-3, with 9 bases fitting TRBD1. The CDR3 is made up of 15 amino acids. Trimming cost V 3 bases and J 4 bases; bases outside gene matches: 4. The V gene's germline CDR1 is KGHSH and CDR2 LQKENI.